One and the same sample provided the 32 T cell receptor beta chains below, sequenced in a study of blood T cells in healthy people across ages. For the second PCR, which ran for about 6 to 11 cycles, a sample-barcoded 5' primer and a J-beta primer mix were used. TCRdb called the 5' RACE reads again in MiXCR, with one record for every CDR3 protein. The table has more than 900,000 distinct CDR3 sequences, almost 25% seen once. The sample was also reused in another study, on T cells of mothers and their children.

The sequencing sample was made of blood. All receptors come from a girl aged 2-15 years in good health.

The chain joins TRBV29-1 to TRBJ2-5; maybe TRBD1 (6 bases). The CDR3 runs to 14 residues. From germline, CDR1 is SQVTM and CDR2 ANQGSEA. The V end lost 0 bases, the J end lost 5 bases, and 13 bases lay between the germline ends. In nucleotides, the CDR3 is TGCAGCGTTGAAGAGGGGGCGGGTGAGGAGACCCAGTACTTC. Protein: CSVEEGAGEETQYF.

The V gene is TRBV5-1, the J gene TRBJ1-4; no firm D call. Per the germline V gene, CDR1 is SGHRS and CDR2 is YFSETQ. Trimming took 0 bases from V and 3 from J, leaving 6 bases between them. The CDR3 length is 14 residues. This CDR3 reads CASSLEDSNEKLFF. The DNA for the CDR3 is TGCGCCAGCAGCTTGGAGGATTCTAATGAAAAACTGTTTTTT.

This clonotype was counted a few times. This chain connects TRBV28 to TRBJ2-5, with 7 bases matching TRBD2. The CDR3 totals 17 residues. Germline CDR1 is MDHEN and CDR2 is SYDVKM. Unmatched junction bases numbered 18, after V lost 9 bases and J lost 2 bases. The chain's CDR3 is CASTPKIGTTGQETQYF. Written as DNA, the CDR3 is TGTGCCAGTACTCCAAAGATCGGGACTACGGGGCAAGAGACCCAGTACTTC.

The V gene is TRBV28, the J gene TRBJ1-2; no clear D gene. Trimming removed 6 bases at V and 8 bases at J, with 13 bases between. There are 12 residues in the CDR3. Germline CDR1 reads MDHEN; CDR2 reads SYDVKM. Written as DNA, the CDR3 is TGTGCCAGCAGACCAGAGGGCTTCGGCTACACCTTC. Translated, it gives CASRPEGFGYTF.

This clonotype was seen a single time. The V and J genes are TRBV5-1 and TRBJ2-7; 10 bases align to TRBD1. This CDR3 comprises 15 residues. Unmatched junction bases numbered 9, after V lost 4 bases and J lost 5 bases. In germline, CDR1 is SGHRS, CDR2 YFSETQ. The CDR3 sequence is CASSLAGTGANEQYF. Here the CDR3 DNA reads TGCGCCAGCAGCCTAGCCGGGACAGGGGCGAACGAGCAGTACTTC.

The chain carries TRBV29-1 and TRBJ2-5; no reliable D call. Germline V lookup: CDR1 SQVTM, CDR2 ANQGSEA. V was clipped by 3 bases and J by 0 bases, with 17 bases between them. This CDR3 is 16 amino acids long. The CDR3 protein is CSVDTDVRHHQETQYF. The CDR3 DNA sequence: TGCAGCGTTGATACTGACGTGAGACACCACCAAGAGACCCAGTACTTC.

The V and J genes are TRBV20-1 and TRBJ2-7, with 8 positions matching TRBD1. This CDR3 is built from 14 residues. Germline CDR1 and CDR2: DFQATT and SNEGSKA (reference sequence). V gave up 3 bases and J gave up 6 bases; unmatched junction bases: 10. The chain's CDR3 is CSARAGGGLSEQYF. CDR3 nucleotides: TGCAGTGCTAGGGCAGGGGGCGGGTTATCCGAGCAGTACTTC.

The chain uses TRBV28 and TRBJ2-5, with TRBD1 matching over 8 bases. The J call is in doubt because the DNA end fits TRBJ2-1 better. This CDR3 spans 15 amino acids. Germline V gene data show CDR1 as MDHEN and CDR2 as SYDVKM. The CDR3 DNA sequence: TGTGCCAGCACTCATCCGACAGGGGTCGGGAATGAGCAGTTCTTC. Encoded protein: CASTHPTGVGNEQFF.

This clonotype has more than one count but fewer than ten. The rearrangement links TRBV6-6 to TRBJ2-7; D might be TRBD1 or TRBD2, each matching 7 bases. Germline V lookup: CDR1 MNHNY, CDR2 SVGAGI (reference sequence). V was trimmed by 1 base and J by 5 bases, leaving 18 bases between them. The CDR3 extends over 16 amino acids. The CDR3 DNA reads TGTGCCAGCAGTTACTGGGGGGCAGGGGGGGCGGACGAGCAGTACTTC. It specifies CASSYWGAGGADEQYF.

V and J are TRBV16 and TRBJ1-2; D not certain. This CDR3 has 13 amino acids. V dropped 2 bases and J dropped 7 bases, with 11 bases sitting between them. Germline V lookup: CDR1 KGHSY, CDR2 FQNENV. The CDR3 DNA reads TGTGCCAGCAGCCAAGACCCTAGGGTTGGCTACACCTTC. It translates to CASSQDPRVGYTF.

The gene calls are TRBV7-9 and TRBJ1-6; D remains ambiguous. V lost 6 bases, J lost 4 bases, and 13 bases lay in between. There are 15 residues in the CDR3. Germline CDR1 and CDR2: SEHNR and FQNEAQ (reference sequence). The CDR3 region has the DNA TGTGCCAGCAGTCCGGACGTTCCTTATAATTCACCCCTCCACTTT. It is translated as CASSPDVPYNSPLHF.

This clonotype was seen only a few times. Here the CDR3 DNA reads TGTGCCATCAGTGAGTCGCGGAGGGGTTCACCCCTCCACTTT. Residues: CAISESRRGSPLHF. The chain joins TRBV10-3 to TRBJ1-6, with D possibly matching TRBD1 (5 bases). V lost 0 bases to trimming and J lost 9 bases, with 9 bases between them. The CDR3 extends over 14 amino acids. The germline gives CDR1 ENHRY, CDR2 SYGVKD.

The genes are TRBV20-1 and TRBJ2-7; a weak D match, TRBD2 (6 bases). Gene TRBJ2-1 matches the end of the DNA better, so the J call may be wrong. Germline-derived CDR1 and CDR2 are DFQATT and SNEGSKA (reference sequence). This CDR3 has 13 amino acids. CDR3 sequence: CSKTGLTMDEQFF. As DNA, the CDR3 is TGCAGTAAAACGGGACTGACCATGGATGAGCAGTTCTTC.

V gene TRBV7-3 combines with J gene TRBJ2-3; no definite D call. V lost 3 bases to trimming and J lost 2 bases, with 6 bases between them. This CDR3 is built from 13 residues. CDR1 is SGHTA, CDR2 FQGTGA, per germline. The CDR3 region is CASSLYYTDTQYF. Written as DNA, the CDR3 is TGTGCCAGCAGCTTGTACTACACAGATACGCAGTATTTT. The entire variable domain, with the rest obtained from reference TRBV7-3 and TRBJ2-3, is as follows: GAGVSQTPSNKVTEKGKYVELRCDPISGHTALYWYRQSLGQGPEFLIYFQGTGAADDSGLPNDRFFAVRPEGSVSTLKIQRTERGDSAVYLCASSLYYTDTQYFGPGTRLTVL.

The chain employs TRBV12-3 or TRBV12-4 and TRBJ1-3, with D unclear. This CDR3 is built from 12 residues. Trimming took off 7 bases at V and 3 bases at J, with 7 bases between the two ends. The CDR3 region has the DNA TGTGCCAGCACCAAATTTGGAAACACCATATATTTT. This sequence encodes CASTKFGNTIYF.

The chain is built from TRBV4-1 and TRBJ1-1; maybe TRBD1 (6 bases). V was shortened by 0 bases and J by 1 base, with 15 bases between the two germline ends. CDR3 length: 17 residues. Germline lookup yields CDR1 MGHRA and CDR2 YSYEKL. In DNA, the CDR3 is TGCGCCAGCAGCCAAGATAGTAGGGGGGGGGCGAACACTGAAGCTTTCTTT. Amino acids: CASSQDSRGGANTEAFF.

This clonotype was seen a handful of times. The V gene is TRBV12-3 or TRBV12-4, the J gene TRBJ2-3, with D uncertain. CDR3 length: 15 residues. V was shortened by 3 bases and J by 0 bases, with 10 bases between the two germline ends. CDR3 region: CASSFDSFSTDTQYF. DNA for the CDR3: TGTGCCAGCAGTTTTGACTCGTTTAGCACAGATACGCAGTATTTT.

This clonotype has a single count. The V gene is TRBV25-1, the J gene TRBJ2-3, with D unclear. Trimming shortened V by 1 base and J by 3 bases, and 11 bases separated the two germline ends. CDR1 and CDR2 (germline): MGHDK, SYGVNS. The CDR3 has 15 residues. The CDR3, as DNA: TGTGCCAGCAGTGAATCCCTGGTAGGGACAGATACGCAGTATTTT. Translating it yields CASSESLVGTDTQYF.

This sequence joins TRBV11-2 and TRBJ1-1; D unresolved. CDR1 SGHAT and CDR2 FQNNGV come from the germline V gene. The CDR3 is made up of 15 amino acids. V lost 5 bases, J lost 1 base, and 14 bases lay in between. DNA for the CDR3: TGTGCCAGCAGCCATGCCGGGTGGGGGAACACTGAAGCTTTCTTT. Protein sequence: CASSHAGWGNTEAFF.

This chain uses TRBV6-1 with TRBJ2-3, with 11 positions matching TRBD2. The CDR3 covers 16 residues. After removal of 5 bases from V and 6 bases from J, the junction contained 10 bases not matched to a gene. Germline V gives CDR1 MNHNS, CDR2 SASEGT. The DNA of the CDR3 is TGTGCCAGCAGTCAGGGACTAGCGGCCGCGGGGGATACGCAGTATTTT. It yields the protein CASSQGLAAAGDTQYF.

This clonotype was counted a single time. V gene TRBV13 combines with J gene TRBJ1-1; D call uncertain. Trimming took off 5 bases at V and 3 bases at J, with 10 bases between the two ends. The CDR3 is made up of 13 amino acids. CDR1 and CDR2 from the germline V gene are PRHDT and FYEKMQ (reference sequence). For the CDR3, the DNA is TGTGCCAGCAGCCCACCTAGGGACACTGAAGCTTTCTTT. It specifies CASSPPRDTEAFF.

This clonotype was seen a handful of times. The V call is TRBV5-1, the J call TRBJ2-1, with unresolved D. The J call is uncertain, as TRBJ2-7 better fits the DNA end. Germline lookup yields CDR1 SGHRS and CDR2 YFSETQ. The CDR3 extends over 11 amino acids. CDR3 amino acids: CASSPHNEQYF. The CDR3 DNA reads TGCGCCAGCAGCCCTCATAACGAGCAGTACTTC.

The chain carries TRBV28 and TRBJ2-1; possible D gene TRBD1, 5 bases. The assigned J gene may be wrong: the sequence end matches TRBJ2-7 better. Germline CDR1 MDHEN, CDR2 SYDVKM. The CDR3 extends over 14 amino acids. The CDR3 protein is CASMKGPQNYEQYF. CDR3 in DNA: TGTGCCAGCATGAAGGGGCCGCAGAACTACGAGCAGTACTTC.

For the CDR3, the DNA is TGTGCCAGCAGTTTATCCTGGTTTGATACTATCGATTCCTACGAGCAGTACTTC. This codes for CASSLSWFDTIDSYEQYF. This chain uses TRBV27 with TRBJ2-7, with D unresolved. The CDR3 is 18 amino acids. V lost 0 bases and J 1 base, leaving 19 bases between the germline ends. Germline lookup yields CDR1 MNHEY and CDR2 SMNVEV (reference sequence).

This chain links TRBV5-1 with TRBJ2-1; the match to TRBD2 covers 10 bases. This CDR3 is 17 amino acids long. Germline V gene lookup returns CDR1 SGHRS and CDR2 YFSETQ. V trimming: 3 bases; J trimming: 4 bases; junction bases outside the gene matches: 10. The CDR3 sequence: CASSSDLAGALYNEQFF. Written as DNA, the CDR3 is TGCGCCAGCAGCTCCGACCTAGCGGGGGCCCTTTACAATGAGCAGTTCTTC.

The chain employs TRBV10-2 and TRBJ2-4; D unresolved. V was clipped by 10 bases and J by 0 bases, with 16 bases between them. The CDR3 has 15 amino acids. Germline loops: CDR1 WSHSY, CDR2 SAAADI. The CDR3 DNA sequence: TGCGCCACCTTTGATCTCCCAATAGCCAAAAACATTCAGTACTTC. It specifies CATFDLPIAKNIQYF.

The CDR3 DNA reads as TGCGCCAGCAGCCAAGTTCTGGGGGGCCACTACGAGCAGTACTTC. Residues: CASSQVLGGHYEQYF. The chain is built from TRBV4-1 and TRBJ2-5, with D tentatively TRBD1 or TRBD2 (6 bases each). The assigned J gene may be wrong: the sequence end matches TRBJ2-7 better. Germline V gene data show CDR1 as MGHRA and CDR2 as YSYEKL. The CDR3 loop spans 15 amino acids.

The V and J genes are TRBV25-1 and TRBJ1-5; D is ambiguous. V was trimmed by 8 bases and J by 0 bases, leaving 11 bases between them. This CDR3 has 14 amino acids. In germline, CDR1 is MGHDK, CDR2 SYGVNS. CDR3 amino acids: CASGPGNSNQPQHF. In nucleotides, the CDR3 is TGTGCCAGCGGACCGGGAAATAGCAATCAGCCCCAGCATTTT.

This clonotype appeared a few times. As DNA, the CDR3 is TGCGCCAGCAGCCAAGATCGCGCTGAAGCTTTCTTT. Amino acids: CASSQDRAEAFF. The V and J genes are TRBV4-3 and TRBJ1-1, with D hard to call. V gave up 0 bases and J gave up 6 bases, with 5 bases separating them. Germline CDR1 reads LGHNA; CDR2 reads YSLEER. This CDR3 has 12 residues.

This clonotype was seen a handful of times. This chain connects TRBV7-9 to TRBJ2-5, with D possibly being TRBD2 (5 bases). The DNA end is a closer match to TRBJ2-1, so the J assignment may be wrong. The CDR3 consists of 13 residues. Germline V gene sequence: CDR1 SEHNR, CDR2 FQNEAQ (reference sequence). Here the CDR3 reads CASSSMLTIEQFF. The CDR3 DNA follows: TGTGCCAGCAGCTCCATGCTGACTATCGAGCAGTTCTTC.

On this clonotype itself: Relative to the germline gene, one junction end is altered; a read error may explain this. This chain's CDR3 is CASSSGLEDGELFF. The CDR3 DNA reads TGTGCTAGCAGCTCGGGACTAGAAGACGGGGAGCTGTTTTTT. V is TRBV7-7 and J is TRBJ2-2, with 8 bases identical to TRBD2. Per the germline V gene, CDR1 is SSHAT and CDR2 is FNYEAQ (reference sequence). The CDR3 length is 14 residues.

This clonotype appeared once. CDR3 amino acids: CSARVWLADLSGQFF. CDR3 nucleotide sequence: TGCAGTGCTAGAGTTTGGCTAGCGGACCTCAGCGGGCAGTTCTTC. The chain joins TRBV20-1 to TRBJ2-5; the match to TRBD2 covers 7 bases. The DNA matches TRBJ2-1 better at its end, which makes the J call doubtful. CDR3 size: 15 residues. Looked up from germline, CDR1 is DFQATT and CDR2 is SNEGSKA (reference sequence).